The 26 T cell receptor beta chains below were found in one sample sequenced in a study of human T cells and chemical hapten exposure. Each CDR3 protein gets one entry after TCRdb re-called the RACE reads with MiXCR. The data contain roughly 70,000 distinct CDR3 sequences, approximately 35% of them seen just once; the ten biggest clones take up more than 7%. Sample time point: patch test 1, 2 weeks after DPC sensitization. Treatment here: therapeutic diphenylcyclopropenone sensitization with weekly scalp DPC. The sequencing here drew on whole blood, taken in connection with sensitization to the hapten diphenylcyclopropenone (DPC). Receptors were obtained from a man aged 35 to 55 with alopecia areata. Some clones in this sample may be carry-over from other donors' samples.

The chain is built from TRBV28 and TRBJ2-4; D possibly matches TRBD1 or TRBD2 (5 bases each). The germline gives CDR1 MDHEN, CDR2 SYDVKM. The CDR3 is 16 amino acids. Between the trimmed V and J ends, which lost 5 bases and 0 bases, there was a span of 14 bases. The CDR3 DNA reads TGTGCCAGCAGTCGTGGGACCGAGCTAGCCAAAAACATTCAGTACTTC. The encoded protein is CASSRGTELAKNIQYF.

V usage is TRBV6-2 or TRBV6-3 and J usage is TRBJ1-5, with D tentatively TRBD1 (5 bases). The ends were cut back, 5 bases at V and 6 bases at J, with 8 bases in the middle. This CDR3 contains 12 residues. The germline V gene encodes CDR1 MNHEY and CDR2 SVGEGT. CDR3 region: CASSRGAQPQHF. CDR3 nucleotide sequence: TGTGCCAGCAGTAGGGGTGCTCAGCCCCAGCATTTT.

The rearrangement uses TRBV20-1 and TRBJ2-5; no firm D call. Trimming removed 5 bases from V and 2 bases from J, with 9 bases in between. Germline CDR1 DFQATT, CDR2 SNEGSKA (reference sequence). The CDR3 length is 12 residues. CDR3 bases: TGCAGTGCTTCTAATTTACAAGAGACCCAGTACTTC. It translates to CSASNLQETQYF.

The CDR3 DNA reads as TGTGCCAGCACTTGGACTAGCGGGAGCGAGCAGTACTTC. This translates into CASTWTSGSEQYF. The V and J genes are TRBV14 and TRBJ2-7; 13 bases are a match to TRBD2. The CDR3 is 13 residues long. Germline V CDR1 and CDR2: SGHDN, FVKESK. The ends lost 7 bases at V and 6 bases at J; junction bases unmatched: 3.

This sequence joins TRBV7-9 and TRBJ2-1; 8 nucleotides line up with TRBD2. The CDR3 contains 16 residues. V was pared by 1 base and J by 7 bases, with 9 bases of the junction left unmatched. The germline CDR1 and CDR2 sequences are SEHNR and FQNEAQ (reference sequence). CDR3 sequence (DNA): TGTGCCAGCAGCTTAGGGGAAAGCGGGAGAGGAAATGAGCAGTTCTTC. This translates into CASSLGESGRGNEQFF.

This clonotype was counted only a few times. J is TRBJ2-2 and V is TRBV6-4; D is perhaps TRBD1 or TRBD2 (5 bases each). The CDR3 is made up of 13 amino acids. Germline CDR1 reads MRHNA; CDR2 reads SNTAGT. The V gene lost 4 bases and the J gene lost 3 bases, with 6 bases spanning the gap. CDR3 sequence (DNA): TGTGCCAGCAGTGGAGGGGACACCGGGGAGCTGTTTTTT. Its translation is CASSGGDTGELFF.

This clonotype was recorded a few times. The chain recombines TRBV5-1 with TRBJ2-1; D is undetermined. CDR1 SGHRS and CDR2 YFSETQ come from the germline V gene. V lost 2 bases to trimming and J lost 2 bases, with 11 bases between them. This CDR3 is built from 15 residues. The CDR3 bases are TGCGCCAGCAGCTTTACAGCGCTAACCTACAATGAGCAGTTCTTC. Amino acids: CASSFTALTYNEQFF.

There are many counts of this clonotype. The chain has TRBV27 and TRBJ2-1; D unresolved. Trimming pared 2 bases from V and 0 bases from J, leaving 14 bases between. Per germline, CDR1 MNHEY and CDR2 SMNVEV (reference sequence). The CDR3 is 17 residues long. Written as DNA, the CDR3 is TGTGCCAGCAGTTTAACCATGCCCCAGGACTCCTACAATGAGCAGTTCTTC. Residues: CASSLTMPQDSYNEQFF.

This clonotype has only a few counts. This CDR3 is CSAGTEKMNTEAFF. The CDR3 region has the DNA TGCAGCGCGGGGACAGAGAAAATGAACACTGAAGCTTTCTTT. The V call is TRBV29-1, the J call TRBJ1-1; the match to TRBD1 covers 7 bases. Trimming at V came to 7 bases and at J to 0 bases, leaving 8 bases not matched to a gene. CDR1 and CDR2 from the germline V gene are SQVTM and ANQGSEA. The CDR3 is made up of 14 amino acids.

The chain carries TRBV6-2 or TRBV6-3 and TRBJ2-1; 8 positions match TRBD2. The CDR3 loop spans 14 amino acids. Germline assignment: CDR1 MNHEY and CDR2 SVGEGT. V was pared by 2 bases and J by 7 bases, with 4 bases of the junction left unmatched. The CDR3 DNA sequence: TGTGCCAGCAGTTACAGCGGGAGAGGGAATGAGCAGTTCTTC. This gives the protein CASSYSGRGNEQFF.

The chain has TRBV27 and TRBJ1-5, with D possibly TRBD1 on 6 matching bases. This CDR3 contains 14 residues. The germline gives CDR1 MNHEY, CDR2 SMNVEV (reference sequence). V gave up 8 bases and J gave up 2 bases, with 13 bases separating them. The DNA for the CDR3 is TGTGCCAGCGGGCGGGAGGGGGGCAATCAGCCCCAGCATTTT. Amino acid sequence: CASGREGGNQPQHF.

This clonotype was observed a handful of times. This sequence joins TRBV18 and TRBJ2-7; weak D call: TRBD2 (6 bases). In germline, CDR1 is KGHSH, CDR2 LQKENI. Trimming cost V 6 bases and J 6 bases, with 15 bases left between them. CDR3 length: 13 residues. The CDR3 DNA is TGTGCCAGCTCCTCCTCGGGACTCGTCGAGCAGTACTTC. Protein product: CASSSSGLVEQYF.

This clonotype was counted between two and nine times. This sequence joins TRBV28 and TRBJ2-3, with D unclear. Germline V gene lookup returns CDR1 MDHEN and CDR2 SYDVKM. Trimming stripped 5 bases from V and 2 bases from J, with 11 bases between. This CDR3 region has 14 residues. CDR3 nucleotide sequence: TGTGCCAGCAGTCGGGCGGCCCTCACAGATACGCAGTATTTT. Translation gives CASSRAALTDTQYF.

The rearrangement uses TRBV7-9 and TRBJ1-1; D remains unclear. CDR1 is SEHNR and CDR2 is FQNEAQ in the germline V gene (reference sequence). The germline V and J ends were trimmed by 5 bases and 11 bases, with 15 bases remaining between them. The CDR3 is made up of 12 amino acids. The CDR3 spells CASSPDEGKAFF. CDR3 DNA sequence: TGTGCCAGCAGCCCCGACGAGGGAAAGGCTTTCTTT.

This clonotype appeared a single time. This sequence joins TRBV7-9 and TRBJ2-2, with 8 bases that match TRBD1. Trimming cost V 5 bases and J 3 bases; bases outside gene matches: 5. This CDR3 comprises 15 residues. Germline V gives CDR1 SEHNR, CDR2 FQNEAQ (reference sequence). CDR3 sequence (DNA): TGTGCCAGCAGCACGCAGGGGGCGGACACCGGGGAGCTGTTTTTT. Translated, it gives CASSTQGADTGELFF.

This rearrangement joins TRBV5-1 to TRBJ1-3, with 8 positions matching TRBD1. J gave up 4 bases and V 4 bases, and 10 bases lay outside the gene matches. The CDR3 contains 16 residues. Germline V gene sequence: CDR1 SGHRS, CDR2 YFSETQ. CDR3 sequence (DNA): TGCGCCAGCAGCGGCCCGACAGGGGTAGGCGGAAACACCATATATTTT. This translates into CASSGPTGVGGNTIYF. The entire variable domain, with the rest obtained from reference TRBV5-1 and TRBJ1-3, is as follows: KAGVTQTPRYLIKTRGQQVTLSCSPISGHRSVSWYQQTPGQGLQFLFEYFSETQRNKGNFPGRFSGRQFSNSRSEMNVSTLELGDSALYLCASSGPTGVGGNTIYFGEGSWLTVV.

In nucleotides, the CDR3 is TGTGCCAGCAGGGGGGGGACTCTGAGCAATCAGCCCCAGCATTTT. Its protein is CASRGGTLSNQPQHF. J is TRBJ1-5 and V is TRBV2, with TRBD1 as a possible D gene (5 bases). The germline CDR1 and CDR2 sequences are SNHLY and FYNNEI. Trimming pared 6 bases from V and 1 base from J, leaving 13 bases between. The CDR3 consists of 15 residues.

This clonotype was seen more than once but under ten times. The V call is TRBV3-1, the J call TRBJ2-2; D remains ambiguous. The V gene lost 4 bases and the J gene lost 0 bases, with 6 bases spanning the gap. This CDR3 comprises 14 residues. Looked up from germline, CDR1 is LGHDT and CDR2 is YNNKEL (reference sequence). CDR3: CASSRLANTGELFF. In DNA, the CDR3 is TGTGCCAGCAGCCGGCTTGCGAACACCGGGGAGCTGTTTTTT.

This clonotype was detected only a few times. CDR3 protein: CASSSGLAGGGGYQETQYF. CDR3 bases: TGTGCCAGCAGCAGTGGACTAGCGGGAGGAGGGGGATACCAAGAGACCCAGTACTTC. The chain combines TRBV6-5 with TRBJ2-5; 14 nucleotides line up with TRBD2. Per germline, CDR1 MNHEY and CDR2 SVGAGI. This CDR3 spans 19 amino acids. After removal of 6 bases from V and 0 bases from J, the junction contained 12 bases not matched to a gene.

The sample holds a few counts of this clonotype. CDR3 sequence: CASSRRQGTDTQYF. As DNA, the CDR3 is TGTGCCAGCAGCCGACGACAGGGCACAGATACGCAGTATTTT. This chain uses TRBV28 with TRBJ2-3; a weak D match, TRBD1 (6 bases). The V gene's germline CDR1 is MDHEN and CDR2 SYDVKM. The V gene lost 6 bases and the J gene lost 1 base, with 11 bases spanning the gap. CDR3 length: 14 amino acids.

The chain recombines TRBV5-4 with TRBJ1-2; 8 nucleotides match TRBD1. The CDR3 is made up of 13 amino acids. Trimming took 4 bases from V and 5 from J; bases not matched to a gene: 4. In germline, CDR1 is SGHNT, CDR2 YYREEE (reference sequence). The CDR3 nucleotides are TGTGCCAGCAGCCCCGACAGGGGTTATGGCTACACCTTC. It yields the protein CASSPDRGYGYTF.

J is TRBJ2-4 and V is TRBV20-1; the match to TRBD1 covers 7 bases. Germline values: CDR1 DFQATT, CDR2 SNEGSKA (reference sequence). There are 16 residues in the CDR3. J gave up 6 bases and V 6 bases, and 17 bases lay outside the gene matches. This chain's CDR3 is CSASDRDRIARNIQYF. DNA of the CDR3: TGCAGTGCGTCCGACAGGGACAGAATAGCGAGAAACATTCAGTACTTC.

CDR3 loop: CSVGAGGTYNEQFF. CDR3 coding DNA: TGCAGCGTTGGGGCGGGAGGCACCTACAATGAGCAGTTCTTC. The gene calls are TRBV29-1 and TRBJ2-1, with 8 bases identical to TRBD2. Germline CDR1 reads SQVTM; CDR2 reads ANQGSEA. There are 14 residues in the CDR3. Unmatched junction bases numbered 4, after V lost 4 bases and J lost 2 bases.

The J gene is TRBJ2-7, the V gene TRBV7-9; TRBD1 agrees at 7 bases. V dropped 4 bases and J dropped 3; count of bases not matched to a gene: 3. The CDR3 loop spans 13 amino acids. In germline, CDR1 is SEHNR, CDR2 FQNEAQ (reference sequence). CDR3 in amino acids: CASSWDSHYEQYF. DNA for the CDR3: TGTGCCAGCAGCTGGGACAGTCACTACGAGCAGTACTTC.

Details on this clonotype: Since a much larger clone is just one base distant, this may be a read error. The genes are TRBV6-5 and TRBJ1-1, with 8 bases fitting TRBD1. Germline V gene sequence: CDR1 MNHEY, CDR2 SVGAGI. This CDR3 spans 16 amino acids. As DNA, the CDR3 is TGTGCCAGCAGCCACAGGACAGGGACGATGAACACTGAAACTTTCTTT. This translates into CASSHRTGTMNTETFF.

The chain carries TRBV6-5 and TRBJ2-7; 7 nucleotides align to TRBD2. The ends lost 0 bases at V and 2 bases at J; junction bases unmatched: 7. The CDR3 totals 16 residues. CDR1 MNHEY and CDR2 SVGAGI come from the germline V gene. In nucleotides, the CDR3 is TGTGCCAGCAGTTACTCCGGCGGGAGCCGACCCTACGAGCAGTACTTC. Translated, it gives CASSYSGGSRPYEQYF.